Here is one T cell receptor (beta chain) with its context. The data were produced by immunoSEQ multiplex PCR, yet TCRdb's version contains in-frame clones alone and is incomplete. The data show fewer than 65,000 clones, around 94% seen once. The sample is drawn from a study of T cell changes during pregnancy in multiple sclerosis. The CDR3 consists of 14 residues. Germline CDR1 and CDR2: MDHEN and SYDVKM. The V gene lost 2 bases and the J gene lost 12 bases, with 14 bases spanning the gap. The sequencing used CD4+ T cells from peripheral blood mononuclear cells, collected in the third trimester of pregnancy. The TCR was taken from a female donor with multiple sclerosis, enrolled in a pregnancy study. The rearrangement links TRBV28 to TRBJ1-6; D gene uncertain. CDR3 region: CASSLERYFQPLHF. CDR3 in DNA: TGTGCCAGCAGTTTAGAGAGATACTTTCAACCCCTCCACTTT.